One and the same sample provided the 28 T cell receptor beta chains below, sequenced in a study of blood T cell repertoires in COVID-19 (TCRdb year 2020). Library construction relied on the immunoSEQ multiplex PCR assay. The table comes from immuneACCESS by way of TCRdb, which keeps in-frame sequences with V and J called. Part of the clones is missing from these tables; in studies checked, under half for an unresolved V gene and the rest for unknown reasons. This sample has more than 100,000 clones in its table, and roughly 90% of those were observed once. Around 6.2% of the sample belongs to the ten largest clones. Input material: peripheral blood. Receptor source: a human donor in a cohort sampled during active COVID-19.

The chain employs TRBV12-3 or TRBV12-4 and TRBJ1-1; D gene uncertain. The length of the CDR3 is 13 residues. Trimming took 4 bases from V and 1 from J, leaving 7 bases between them. The CDR3 reads CASSYSWNTEAFF. CDR3 DNA sequence: TGTGCCAGCAGTTACAGTTGGAACACTGAAGCTTTCTTT.

V gene TRBV3-1 (or the pseudogene TRBV3-2) combines with J gene TRBJ1-3, with 8 bases identical to TRBD1. This CDR3 contains 14 residues. Germline V gene lookup returns CDR1 LGHDT and CDR2 YNNKEL (reference sequence). The junction had 2 bases not matched to a gene; V was cut back by 5 bases and J by 2 bases. CDR3 coding DNA: TGTGCCAGCAGCGCGGACAGGGCTGGAAACACCATATATTTT. This sequence encodes CASSADRAGNTIYF.

This clone was seen a single time. This chain uses TRBV7-2 with TRBJ1-2; D may be TRBD1 (6 bases). The CDR3 has 15 residues. CDR1 and CDR2 from the germline V gene are SGHTA and FQGNSA. V was trimmed by 5 bases and J by 8 bases, leaving 21 bases between them. CDR3 in DNA: TGTGCCAGCAGCGTCAACAGCGGGGGCGAGGGAGGCTACACCTTC. Translated, it gives CASSVNSGGEGGYTF.

The gene calls are TRBV27 and TRBJ2-7, with TRBD2 matching over 9 bases. Germline V lookup: CDR1 MNHEY, CDR2 SMNVEV (reference sequence). With 6 bases clipped from V and 7 bases from J, the junction kept 16 bases outside the gene matches. The CDR3 is 16 amino acids. The CDR3 DNA is TGTGCCAGCAGACCCCATCTCCGGGGACTAGCAGATGAGCAGTACTTC. Translated, it gives CASRPHLRGLADEQYF.

The chain is built from TRBV28 and TRBJ1-5; D is perhaps TRBD1 (6 bases). Germline-derived CDR1 and CDR2 are MDHEN and SYDVKM. The V gene lost 5 bases and the J gene lost 0 bases, with 11 bases spanning the gap. CDR3 length: 15 residues. The CDR3 DNA is TGTGCCAGCAGTAACCGACAGGTTAGCAATCAGCCCCAGCATTTT. Encoded protein: CASSNRQVSNQPQHF.

This clone was observed a single time. The chain recombines TRBV6-6 with TRBJ1-5, with D uncertain. Deletions cut 6 bases from V and 4 bases from J, with 13 bases between. This CDR3 contains 14 residues. Germline V gene data show CDR1 as MNHNY and CDR2 as SVGAGI (reference sequence). The DNA of the CDR3 is TGTGCCAGCAGACCCGGGTCCCTTAATCAGCCCCAGCATTTT. Encoded protein: CASRPGSLNQPQHF.

J is TRBJ2-1 and V is TRBV9, with a weak D call TRBD1 (6 bases). Per the germline V gene, CDR1 is SGDLS and CDR2 is YYNGEE. Trimming pared 3 bases from V and 3 bases from J, leaving 7 bases between. The CDR3 totals 13 residues. The CDR3 nucleotides are TGTGCCAGCAGCGGCAGGGGCTACAATGAGCAGTTCTTC. Translating gives CASSGRGYNEQFF.

This clone occurred once. This chain links TRBV6-1 with TRBJ1-1; D remains ambiguous. Deletions cut 4 bases from V and 0 bases from J, with 9 bases between. There are 14 residues in the CDR3. Germline values: CDR1 MNHNS, CDR2 SASEGT. The CDR3 reads CASSAARMNTEAFF. The DNA for the CDR3 is TGTGCCAGCAGTGCAGCGAGGATGAACACTGAAGCTTTCTTT.

J is TRBJ2-5 and V is TRBV19; D perhaps matches TRBD2 (5 bases). This CDR3 has 14 amino acids. Germline CDR1 and CDR2: LNHDA and SQIVND (reference sequence). Trimming pared 1 base from V and 3 bases from J, leaving 9 bases between. In DNA, the CDR3 is TGTGCCAGTAGTATAGGAGGGTTGGAAGAGACCCAGTACTTC. Protein product: CASSIGGLEETQYF. The whole variable domain, remainder taken from reference TRBV19 and TRBJ2-5, is DGGITQSPKYLFRKEGQNVTLSCEQNLNHDAMYWYRQDPGQGLRLIYYSQIVNDFQKGDIAEGYSVSREKKESFPLTVTSAQKNPTAFYLCASSIGGLEETQYFGPGTRLLVL.

The chain combines TRBV6-6 with TRBJ2-1; D is perhaps TRBD2 (5 bases). The CDR3 consists of 15 residues. The V and J ends lost 2 bases and 6 bases respectively, with 14 bases between them. Germline values: CDR1 MNHNY, CDR2 SVGAGI (reference sequence). CDR3 protein: CASSYPAVGVNEQFF. In nucleotides, the CDR3 is TGTGCCAGCAGTTACCCTGCTGTGGGAGTCAATGAGCAGTTCTTC.

The count of this clone is one. The chain recombines TRBV5-6 with TRBJ2-7, with a weak D call TRBD2 (5 bases). Germline assignment: CDR1 SGHDT and CDR2 YYEEEE. The V end was cut by 4 bases, the J end by 3 bases, with 11 bases between. The CDR3 sequence is 13 residues long. The CDR3 here is CASSPRVVYEQYF. The CDR3 region has the DNA TGTGCCAGCAGCCCGAGGGTAGTCTACGAGCAGTACTTC.

The chain joins TRBV11-2 to TRBJ2-1; TRBD2 aligns across 15 bases. After removal of 5 bases from V and 4 bases from J, the junction contained 6 bases not matched to a gene. The CDR3 consists of 17 residues. Germline V gives CDR1 SGHAT, CDR2 FQNNGV. CDR3 sequence: CASSRGTSGGPYNEQFF. The CDR3 DNA follows: TGTGCCAGCAGCCGCGGGACTAGCGGGGGGCCGTACAATGAGCAGTTCTTC.

The genes are TRBV5-8 and TRBJ1-1; 9 positions match TRBD1. From germline, CDR1 is SGHTS and CDR2 YDEGEE. This CDR3 has 15 amino acids. V shed 0 bases and J 4 bases; nucleotides not matched to a gene: 4. The CDR3 region is CASSLGDREGTEAFF. CDR3 nucleotides: TGTGCCAGCAGCTTGGGGGACAGGGAGGGCACTGAAGCTTTCTTT.

This clone turned up a few times. This sequence joins TRBV9 and TRBJ1-3; D may be TRBD1 (6 bases). CDR1 SGDLS and CDR2 YYNGEE come from the germline V gene. Trimming removed 4 bases at V and 2 bases at J, with 22 bases between. The CDR3 covers 18 residues. The chain's CDR3 is CASSLRGPASHPGNTIYF. The CDR3 DNA follows: TGTGCCAGCAGCCTCAGGGGTCCGGCGTCTCATCCTGGAAACACCATATATTTT.

V and J are TRBV5-4 and TRBJ2-5; TRBD1 aligns across 8 bases. This CDR3 region has 14 residues. Losses at the gene ends were 4 bases for V and 4 bases for J; bases not matched to a gene: 6. CDR1 is SGHNT, CDR2 YYREEE, per germline (reference sequence). The DNA for the CDR3 is TGTGCCAGCAGCCCGCGGACAGGGTTAGAGACCCAGTACTTC. Its translation: CASSPRTGLETQYF.

This chain links TRBV7-8 with TRBJ2-1, with 8 bases that match TRBD2. Trimming cost V 5 bases and J 2 bases; bases outside gene matches: 8. The CDR3 has 16 amino acids. Germline CDR1 SGHVS, CDR2 FQNEAQ. The CDR3 here is CASSLGVTSAYNEQFF. CDR3 DNA sequence: TGTGCCAGCAGCCTAGGGGTGACTAGCGCCTACAATGAGCAGTTCTTC.

In this sample, this clone turned up a few times. The V call is TRBV25-1, the J call TRBJ1-5, with a tentative D call TRBD1 (5 bases). Germline loops: CDR1 MGHDK, CDR2 SYGVNS. The CDR3 contains 14 residues. With 1 base removed from V and 4 bases from J, the gap between germline ends came to 8 bases. CDR3 protein: CASSEFRQNQPQHF. The CDR3 DNA reads TGTGCCAGCAGTGAATTTCGACAGAATCAGCCCCAGCATTTT.

The chain combines TRBV4-1 with TRBJ2-7; D might be TRBD1 (6 bases). The CDR3 loop spans 17 amino acids. Germline V lookup: CDR1 MGHRA, CDR2 YSYEKL. The germline V and J ends were trimmed by 0 bases and 2 bases, with 17 bases remaining between them. DNA of the CDR3: TGCGCCAGCAGCCAAGATTGGGGGACATATCGAGCCTACGAGCAGTACTTC. It translates to CASSQDWGTYRAYEQYF.

This clone showed up just once. The chain is built from TRBV6-5 and TRBJ1-5; D is unclear. With 5 bases removed from V and 7 bases from J, the gap between germline ends came to 18 bases. Germline V lookup: CDR1 MNHEY, CDR2 SVGAGI. The CDR3 consists of 15 residues. The CDR3 DNA reads as TGTGCCAGCAGTCCCACCGTGGGCCTCAGGCAGCCCCAGCATTTT. This gives the protein CASSPTVGLRQPQHF.

V is TRBV19 and J is TRBJ2-1; D might be TRBD2 (5 bases). The germline V and J ends were trimmed by 3 bases and 1 base, with 16 bases remaining between them. The CDR3 totals 17 residues. The germline CDR1 and CDR2 sequences are LNHDA and SQIVND (reference sequence). CDR3 in DNA: TGTGCCAGTAGTATGAATCGTGAAACGGGGTCCTACAATGAGCAGTTCTTC. It translates to CASSMNRETGSYNEQFF.

The V gene is TRBV6-1, the J gene TRBJ2-2; TRBD1 matches 8 bases. This CDR3 is built from 16 residues. CDR1 is MNHNS, CDR2 SASEGT, per germline. Trimming took 2 bases from V and 4 from J; bases not matched to a gene: 6. In DNA, the CDR3 is TGTGCCAGCAGTGAATTGGGGACAGGAATCACCGGGGAGCTGTTTTTT. Amino acids: CASSELGTGITGELFF.

The CDR3 here is CASSGPGLAETQYF. The CDR3 DNA sequence: TGTGCCAGCAGTGGGCCGGGACTAGCAGAGACCCAGTACTTC. This sequence joins TRBV2 and TRBJ2-5; TRBD2 aligns across 9 bases. The CDR3 runs to 14 residues. From germline, CDR1 is SNHLY and CDR2 FYNNEI. Trimming at V came to 4 bases and at J to 4 bases, leaving 4 bases not matched to a gene. The full variable domain, rest sourced from reference TRBV2 and TRBJ2-5, is EPEVTQTPSHQVTQMGQEVILRCVPISNHLYFYWYRQILGQKVEFLVSFYNNEISEKSEIFDDQFSVERPDGSNFTLKIRSTKLEDSAMYFCASSGPGLAETQYFGPGTRLLVL.

The chain recombines TRBV3-1 (or the pseudogene TRBV3-2) with TRBJ1-3; unclear D gene. The CDR3 has 16 amino acids. Germline CDR1 reads LGHDT; CDR2 reads YNNKEL (reference sequence). V lost 3 bases and J 0 bases, leaving 12 bases between the germline ends. For the CDR3, the DNA is TGTGCCAGCAGCCAGGACTCTCTGAGCTCTGGAAACACCATATATTTT. Translated, it gives CASSQDSLSSGNTIYF.

This sequence joins TRBV6-5 and TRBJ1-1, with TRBD1 as a possible D gene (6 bases). The CDR3 contains 13 residues. Germline CDR1 and CDR2: MNHEY and SVGAGI. V gave up 9 bases and J gave up 4 bases, with 15 bases separating them. CDR3 bases: TGTGCCAGTTTCACAGGGACGAGCACTGAAGCTTTCTTT. Its protein product is CASFTGTSTEAFF.

In its sample, this clone was seen once. The J gene is TRBJ2-1, the V gene TRBV7-3, with D hard to call. CDR1 is SGHTA, CDR2 FQGTGA, per germline. This CDR3 contains 13 residues. V was cut by 5 bases and J by 4 bases, with 9 bases left in between. CDR3 sequence reads: CASSRSEYNEQFF. The CDR3 DNA reads as TGTGCCAGCAGCCGAAGCGAGTACAATGAGCAGTTCTTC. The full variable domain, with the rest looked up from reference TRBV7-3 and TRBJ2-1, is GAGVSQTPSNKVTEKGKYVELRCDPISGHTALYWYRQSLGQGPEFLIYFQGTGAADDSGLPNDRFFAVRPEGSVSTLKIQRTERGDSAVYLCASSRSEYNEQFFGPGTRLTVL.

The rearrangement uses TRBV28 and TRBJ1-5; tentative D call: TRBD1 (6 bases). The ends were cut back, 3 bases at V and 7 bases at J, with 16 bases in the middle. Looked up from germline, CDR1 is MDHEN and CDR2 is SYDVKM. The CDR3 is 15 amino acids. The CDR3 is CASSFAQGLSQPQHF. The DNA for the CDR3 is TGTGCCAGCAGTTTCGCCCAGGGGTTAAGCCAGCCCCAGCATTTT.

This chain's CDR3 is CAISESGHSDTGELFF. CDR3 DNA sequence: TGTGCCATCAGTGAGTCGGGGCACAGCGACACCGGGGAGCTGTTTTTT. V and J are TRBV10-3 and TRBJ2-2; a possible D gene is TRBD1 (5 bases). The CDR3 length is 16 residues. V gave up 0 bases and J gave up 3 bases, with 11 bases separating them. CDR1 and CDR2 from the germline V gene are ENHRY and SYGVKD.

This sequence joins TRBV6-5 and TRBJ1-4; the D gene is possibly TRBD1 (6 bases). V was shortened by 7 bases and J by 8 bases, with 17 bases between the two germline ends. The CDR3 spans 14 residues. CDR1 and CDR2 from the germline V gene are MNHEY and SVGAGI. CDR3 in DNA: TGTGCCAGCACCCCCGGACAGAATAAAGAAAAACTGTTTTTT. This translates into CASTPGQNKEKLFF.